These 19 T cell receptor beta chains originate from one sample sequenced in a study of blood T cell repertoires in COVID-19. Data came from immunoSEQ multiplex PCR; TCRdb stores just in-frame clones and leaves some out. The top ten clones hold over 2.5% of a sample with about 400,000 clones, 85% to 90% of them seen once. The sample comprised peripheral blood. These receptor sequences come from a human donor in a cohort sampled during active COVID-19.

The J gene is TRBJ1-1, the V gene TRBV12-3 or TRBV12-4; TRBD1 matches 9 bases. This CDR3 is built from 13 residues. The J segment lost 9 bases and the V segment lost 3 bases, leaving 5 bases of the junction unmatched. The CDR3 protein is CASSLGTGYKAFF. Here the CDR3 DNA reads TGTGCCAGCAGTTTGGGGACAGGGTATAAAGCTTTCTTT.

This clone occurred a few times. The chain combines TRBV7-6 with TRBJ2-5; 11 positions agree with TRBD2. The germline CDR1 and CDR2 sequences are SGHVS and FNYEAQ. V shed 4 bases and J 5 bases; nucleotides not matched to a gene: 12. The CDR3 has 17 amino acids. CDR3 amino acids: CASSWSTTSGGSETQYF. In DNA, the CDR3 is TGTGCCAGCAGCTGGAGCACCACTAGCGGGGGTAGCGAGACCCAGTACTTC.

The count of this clone is one. The chain couples TRBV10-3 to TRBJ2-1, with D possibly TRBD2 on 6 matching bases. V shed 2 bases and J shed 4 bases, with 9 bases lying between them. Germline V gene data show CDR1 as ENHRY and CDR2 as SYGVKD. This CDR3 has 14 amino acids. Here the CDR3 DNA reads TGTGCCATCAGTGAGGCGGGAACTTACAATGAGCAGTTCTTC. Translation: CAISEAGTYNEQFF.

As concerns this clone: At the DNA level, this CDR3 is encoded by other sequences in the same sample as well. This CDR3 is CASSPGGNQPQHF. The CDR3 bases are TGTGCCAGTAGCCCGGGTGGCAATCAGCCCCAGCATTTT. The chain couples TRBV19 to TRBJ1-5; no reliable D call. The length of the CDR3 is 13 residues. CDR1 is LNHDA, CDR2 SQIVND, per germline (reference sequence). With 6 bases removed from V and 2 bases from J, the gap between germline ends came to 8 bases.

This clone was picked up a small number of times. The chain links TRBV4-1 to TRBJ1-2, with 8 bases fitting TRBD1. This CDR3 comprises 14 residues. V gave up 0 bases and J gave up 7 bases; unmatched junction bases: 4. CDR1 and CDR2 (germline): MGHRA, YSYEKL. CDR3 amino acids: CASSQEGTGFGYTF. Here the CDR3 DNA reads TGCGCCAGCAGCCAAGAAGGGACAGGATTTGGCTACACCTTC.

Regarding this clone: The junction departs from germline at one end; a sequencing error may be responsible. V is TRBV7-7 and J is TRBJ1-6, with unresolved D. Germline V lookup: CDR1 SSHAT, CDR2 FNYEAQ (reference sequence). The CDR3 covers 15 residues. The CDR3 sequence: CASSRERVGNSPLHF. CDR3 DNA sequence: TGTGCTAGCAGCCGCGAGCGGGTTGGAAATTCACCCCTCCACTTT. The full variable domain, with the rest looked up from reference TRBV7-7 and TRBJ1-6, is GAGVSQSPRYKVTKRGQDVTLRCDPISSHATLYWYQQALGQGPEFLTYFNYEAQPDKSGLPSDRFSAERPEGSISTLTIQRTEQRDSAMYRCASSRERVGNSPLHFGNGTRLTVT.

The CDR3 is CASSLSGGYGYTF. CDR3 nucleotide sequence: TGTGCCAGCAGTTTGTCGGGGGGCTATGGCTACACCTTC. The chain couples TRBV28 to TRBJ1-2; TRBD1 is a possible D gene (5 bases). CDR1 MDHEN and CDR2 SYDVKM come from the germline V gene. The CDR3 covers 13 residues. V lost 3 bases and J 4 bases, leaving 9 bases between the germline ends.

V is TRBV10-3 and J is TRBJ1-2; D is perhaps TRBD1 (5 bases). CDR1 and CDR2 from the germline V gene are ENHRY and SYGVKD. The CDR3 totals 16 residues. The V gene lost 3 bases and the J gene lost 0 bases, with 14 bases spanning the gap. This chain's CDR3 is CAISDPRVRSNYGYTF. In DNA, the CDR3 is TGTGCCATCAGTGATCCCAGGGTTCGGTCTAACTATGGCTACACCTTC.

V gene TRBV19 combines with J gene TRBJ2-1; 9 nucleotides line up with TRBD2. Germline V CDR1 and CDR2: LNHDA, SQIVND (reference sequence). With V trimmed by 3 bases and J by 7 bases, 7 bases remained unmatched. The CDR3 extends over 15 amino acids. In DNA form, the CDR3 reads TGTGCCAGTAGTATGGCTAGCGGGGTGCCAAATGAGCAGTTCTTC. Translating gives CASSMASGVPNEQFF.

Comments on this clone: A junction boundary mismatches the germline segment, possibly from a read error. The chain combines TRBV30 with TRBJ2-7; TRBD1 matches at 8 bases. The CDR3 runs 15 residues. The germline gives CDR1 GTSNPN, CDR2 SVGIG (reference sequence). The DNA for the CDR3 is TGTGCCTGGAGTGAGCTCAGGGGGCGCTCCAACGAGCAGTACTTC. Its translation is CAWSELRGRSNEQYF. The entire variable domain, with the rest obtained from reference TRBV30 and TRBJ2-7, is as follows: SQTIHQWPATLVQPVGSPLSLECTVEGTSNPNLYWYRQAAGRGLQLLFYSVGIGQISSEVPQNLSASRPQDRQFILSSKKLLLSDSGFYLCAWSELRGRSNEQYFGPGTRLTVT.

V is TRBV19 and J is TRBJ2-1, with a weak D call TRBD1 (6 bases). This CDR3 is built from 12 residues. The germline gives CDR1 LNHDA, CDR2 SQIVND (reference sequence). With 7 bases removed from V and 6 bases from J, the gap between germline ends came to 10 bases. CDR3 amino acids: CASTQGRNEQFF. CDR3 DNA: TGTGCCAGTACCCAGGGGCGCAATGAGCAGTTCTTC.

The chain uses TRBV2 and TRBJ1-4, with D maybe TRBD1 (6 bases). Trimming took 3 bases from V and 8 from J, leaving 10 bases between them. The CDR3 is 13 amino acids. CDR1 is SNHLY, CDR2 FYNNEI, per germline. CDR3: CASSELQGEKLFF. The DNA for the CDR3 is TGTGCCAGCAGTGAGTTGCAGGGGGAAAAACTGTTTTTT.

This clone occurred once. The chain employs TRBV5-1 and TRBJ2-1; possibly TRBD2 for D (6 bases). V lost 3 bases and J lost 0, with 13 bases in between. Germline CDR1 reads SGHRS; CDR2 reads YFSETQ. The CDR3 totals 16 residues. The CDR3, as DNA: TGCGCCAGCAGCTCATTGGTCGGGAGCTCCTACAATGAGCAGTTCTTC. It is translated as CASSSLVGSSYNEQFF.

The chain employs TRBV19 and TRBJ2-1, with 10 bases lining up with TRBD2. The CDR3 extends over 15 amino acids. Germline trimming cut 3 bases from V and 10 bases from J; bases unmatched to any gene: 9. The germline CDR1 and CDR2 sequences are LNHDA and SQIVND (reference sequence). The CDR3 here is CASSIGTSAKREQFF. CDR3 nucleotide sequence: TGTGCCAGTAGTATCGGGACTAGCGCCAAAAGGGAGCAGTTCTTC.

V and J are TRBV6-5 and TRBJ2-3; D ambiguous. The CDR3 has 14 amino acids. Trimming removed 8 bases from V and 5 bases from J, with 17 bases in between. Germline values: CDR1 MNHEY, CDR2 SVGAGI. The CDR3 DNA is TGTGCCAGCCAGTTGGGCCATTATGGAGATACGCAGTATTTT. Translating it yields CASQLGHYGDTQYF.

The rearrangement links TRBV4-2 to TRBJ2-1, with TRBD2 as a possible D gene (5 bases). Per the germline V gene, CDR1 is LGHNA and CDR2 is YNFKEQ. Trimming cost V 0 bases and J 2 bases, with 11 bases left between them. The CDR3 loop spans 16 amino acids. CDR3 in amino acids: CASSQDQASTYNEQFF. CDR3 sequence (DNA): TGTGCCAGCAGCCAAGATCAGGCTAGCACCTACAATGAGCAGTTCTTC.

This clone showed up just once. This chain connects TRBV15 to TRBJ2-5, with 9 bases fitting TRBD2. V was clipped by 1 base and J by 1 base; unmatched bases: 10. Germline CDR1 LNHNV, CDR2 YYDKDF (reference sequence). The CDR3 has 18 amino acids. The CDR3 is CATSRGYAGGLTQETQYF. DNA for the CDR3: TGTGCCACCAGCAGAGGCTACGCGGGGGGGTTAACCCAAGAGACCCAGTACTTC. Full variable domain (missing parts from reference TRBV15 and TRBJ2-5): DAMVIQNPRYQVTQFGKPVTLSCSQTLNHNVMYWYQQKSSQAPKLLFHYYDKDFNNEADTPDNFQSRRPNTSFCFLDIRSPGLGDTAMYLCATSRGYAGGLTQETQYFGPGTRLLVL.

The chain is built from TRBV11-1 and TRBJ2-2, with D tentatively TRBD1 (6 bases). V lost 5 bases to trimming and J lost 4 bases, with 11 bases between them. Per the germline V gene, CDR1 is SGHAT and CDR2 is FQDESV (reference sequence). The CDR3 length is 14 residues. CDR3 protein: CASSSPRGTGELFF. The CDR3 nucleotides are TGTGCCAGCAGCAGCCCCAGGGGCACCGGGGAGCTGTTTTTT.

This chain connects TRBV5-4 to TRBJ2-3, with 14 bases aligning to TRBD2. The CDR3 is 18 residues long. Trimming cost V 2 bases and J 5 bases; bases outside gene matches: 10. Germline V CDR1 and CDR2: SGHNT, YYREEE (reference sequence). CDR3 sequence reads: CASSLGLAGGRGIDTQYF. The CDR3, as DNA: TGTGCCAGCAGCTTAGGACTAGCGGGGGGCCGAGGGATAGATACGCAGTATTTT.